The rows below give T cell receptor beta chains drawn from one sample of a study of technical replicates of blood from a few donors. The data were produced by immunoSEQ multiplex PCR, yet TCRdb's version contains in-frame clones alone and is incomplete. Here the sample spans 45,000 to 60,000 clones, more than 70% being singletons. The sample was PBMCs. The receptors derive from a human donor in good health. Some clones in this sample may be carry-over from other donors' samples. Each CDR3 is given with its conserved first and last residue. The D gene is left open where the match is weak.

v_call d_call cdr3_aa
TRBV29-1 - CSGGGSYEQYF
TRBV7-2 - CASTSDSLYEQYF
TRBV11-3 - CASSPRSGELFF
TRBV7-2 TRBD1 CASSLAAGGPQPQHF
TRBV5-1 - CASSLGTGDYGYTF
TRBV5-1 TRBD2 CASSFAGASYEQYF
TRBV7-9 TRBD1 CASSTGQQGTDTQYF
TRBV4-3 TRBD1 CASSHRQGDEQYF
TRBV6-5 - CASSYSTGSTEAFF
TRBV2 - CASRVASAFF
TRBV6-5 - CASSYFRGLGGYTF
TRBV6-4 TRBD2 CASSDSGGGKSSYEQYF
TRBV7-2 - CASSLGGLKFF
TRBV18 TRBD1 CASSPTGGNNQPQHF
TRBV7-2 - CASSLVIGYGYTF
TRBV30 - CASNRDTVYEQYF
TRBV5-1 TRBD1 CASGDSINTEAFF
TRBV5-4 TRBD2 CASSGGGKETQYF
TRBV11-2 TRBD1 CASSLLGQSLNEKLFF
TRBV6-5 - CASSSGLYGYTF
TRBV10-2 TRBD1 CASTGDRSGNQPQHF
TRBV2 - CASSEGQVSYNEQFF
TRBV2 - CASILTRGPLETQYF
TRBV5-4 TRBD1 CASRRGQERTYEQYF
TRBV6-6 - CASRGGGGKSTEAFF
TRBV4-3 - CASSQAQGYEQYF
TRBV7-9 - CASSAGTLSFNEQFF
TRBV5-1 - CASSLAGINEQFF
TRBV11-2 TRBD1 CASSSQGWETQYF
TRBV5-6 - CASSTQNQETQYF
TRBV9 - CASSTQGRDSPLHF
TRBV6-5 - CASRPRPGTGSEQFF
TRBV20-1 - CSARPGLEAFF
TRBV10-1 TRBD1 CARYLGTGGRRGITDTQYF
TRBV6-6 - CASSYTTGLGYGYTF
TRBV7-9 TRBD1 CASSLTGGRQGGYEQYF
TRBV6-1 - CASSEEGGVGLNGYTF
TRBV6-5 - CASTDTPSKGYTF
TRBV25-1 - CASSEYWQGTEAFF
TRBV7-2 - CASSLQADQRLNTGELFF
TRBV21-1 - CASSTGDEAFF
TRBV4-1 - CASSQDARGWTEAFF
TRBV5-1 - CASSLGNEGSPLHF
TRBV10-2 TRBD1 CASTDRAYGTDTQYF
TRBV9 TRBD1 CASSVTGAGGQPQHF
TRBV5-1 - CASSAGDLGQPQHF
TRBV7-9 TRBD1 CASSFPTGGLNEKLFF
TRBV6-5 TRBD2 CASSSEGLAKGGELFF
TRBV12-5 - CASGLDSHDLHF
TRBV23-1 TRBD1 CASMAAPGQGSTAPLHF
TRBV7-2 - CASNWGPNTEAFF
TRBV4-3 - CASSQEDRPYNEQFF
TRBV7-6 TRBD1 CASSMPGQGGEQYF
TRBV7-2 - CASSLVQGTYEQYF
TRBV5-4 TRBD1 CASSGQGLQETQYF
TRBV14 - CASSQGSRMTYEQYF
TRBV7-8 - CASSLEAYGVNTEAFF
TRBV7-8 - CASSPRGAYEQYF
TRBV6-5 TRBD2 CASSRTSGSTDTQYF
TRBV11-2 - CASSLAGQPSGYTF